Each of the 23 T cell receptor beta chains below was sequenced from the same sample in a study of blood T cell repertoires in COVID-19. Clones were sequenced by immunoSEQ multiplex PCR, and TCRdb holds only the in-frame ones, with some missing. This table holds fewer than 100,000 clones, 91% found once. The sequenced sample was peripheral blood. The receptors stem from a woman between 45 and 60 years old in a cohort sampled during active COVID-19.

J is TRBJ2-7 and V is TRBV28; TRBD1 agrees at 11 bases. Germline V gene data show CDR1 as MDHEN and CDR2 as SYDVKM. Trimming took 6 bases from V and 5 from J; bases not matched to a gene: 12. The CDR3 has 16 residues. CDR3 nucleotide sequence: TGTGCCAGCAGGAGCCTCGGGACAGGGGGAAGCCACGAGCAGTACTTC. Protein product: CASRSLGTGGSHEQYF.

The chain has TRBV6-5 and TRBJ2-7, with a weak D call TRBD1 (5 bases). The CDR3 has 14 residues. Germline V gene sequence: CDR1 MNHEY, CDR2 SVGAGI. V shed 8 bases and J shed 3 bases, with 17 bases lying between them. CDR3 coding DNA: TGTGCCAGCCGGTGGGGCCAGGATGACTACGAGCAGTACTTC. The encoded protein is CASRWGQDDYEQYF.

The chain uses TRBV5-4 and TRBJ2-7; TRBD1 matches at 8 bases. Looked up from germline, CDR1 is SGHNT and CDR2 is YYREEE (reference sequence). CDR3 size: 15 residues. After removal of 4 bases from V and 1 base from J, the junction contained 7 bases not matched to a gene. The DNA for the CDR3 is TGTGCCAGCAGCCAAGGACAGGGTGGATCCTACGAGCAGTACTTC. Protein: CASSQGQGGSYEQYF.

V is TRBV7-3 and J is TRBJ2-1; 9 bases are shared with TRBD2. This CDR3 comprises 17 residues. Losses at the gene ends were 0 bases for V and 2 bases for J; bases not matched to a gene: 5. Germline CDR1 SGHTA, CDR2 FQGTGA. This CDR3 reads CASSLTAGLAPYNEQFF. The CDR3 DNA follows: TGTGCCAGCAGCTTAACCGCGGGACTAGCTCCCTACAATGAGCAGTTCTTC.

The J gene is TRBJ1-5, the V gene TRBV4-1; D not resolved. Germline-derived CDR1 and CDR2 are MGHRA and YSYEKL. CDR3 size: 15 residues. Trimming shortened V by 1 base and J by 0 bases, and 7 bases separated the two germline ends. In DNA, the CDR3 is TGCGCCAGCAGCCAAGGCAGTTATAGCAATCAGCCCCAGCATTTT. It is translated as CASSQGSYSNQPQHF.

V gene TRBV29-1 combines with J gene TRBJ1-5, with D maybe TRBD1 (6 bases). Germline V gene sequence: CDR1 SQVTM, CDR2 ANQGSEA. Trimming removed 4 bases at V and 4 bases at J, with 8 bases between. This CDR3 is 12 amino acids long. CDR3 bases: TGCAGCGTTGGGCAGGGGAATCAGCCCCAGCATTTT. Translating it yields CSVGQGNQPQHF. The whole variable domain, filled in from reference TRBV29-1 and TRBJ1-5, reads SAVISQKPSRDICQRGTSLTIQCQVDSQVTMMFWYRQQPGQSLTLIATANQGSEATYESGFVIDKFPISRPNLTFSTLTVSNMSPEDSSIYLCSVGQGNQPQHFGDGTRLSIL.

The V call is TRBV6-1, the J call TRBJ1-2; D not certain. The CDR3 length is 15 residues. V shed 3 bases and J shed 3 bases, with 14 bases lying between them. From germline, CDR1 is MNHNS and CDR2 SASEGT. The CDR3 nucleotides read TGTGCCAGCAGTGATAGAGGGAATCCATACTATGGCTACACCTTC. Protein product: CASSDRGNPYYGYTF.

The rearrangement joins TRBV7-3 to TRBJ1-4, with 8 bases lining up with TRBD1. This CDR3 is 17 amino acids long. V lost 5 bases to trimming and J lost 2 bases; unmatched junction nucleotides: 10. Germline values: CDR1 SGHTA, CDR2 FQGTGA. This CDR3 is CASSPNRGSWTNEKLFF. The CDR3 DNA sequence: TGTGCCAGCAGCCCAAACAGGGGGAGTTGGACTAATGAAAAACTGTTTTTT.

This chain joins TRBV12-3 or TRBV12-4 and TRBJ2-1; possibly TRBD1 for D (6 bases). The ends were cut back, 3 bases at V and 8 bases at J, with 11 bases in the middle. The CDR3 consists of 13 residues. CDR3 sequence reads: CASSFSRGYEQFF. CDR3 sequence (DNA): TGTGCCAGCAGTTTTTCGAGGGGGTATGAGCAGTTCTTC.

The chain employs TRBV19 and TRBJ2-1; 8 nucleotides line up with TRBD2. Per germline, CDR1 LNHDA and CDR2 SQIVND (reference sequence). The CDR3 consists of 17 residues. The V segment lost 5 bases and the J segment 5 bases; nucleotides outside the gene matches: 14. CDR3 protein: CASSVAGGPLSHNEQFF. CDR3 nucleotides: TGTGCCAGTAGTGTGGCGGGAGGCCCTCTATCCCACAATGAGCAGTTCTTC.

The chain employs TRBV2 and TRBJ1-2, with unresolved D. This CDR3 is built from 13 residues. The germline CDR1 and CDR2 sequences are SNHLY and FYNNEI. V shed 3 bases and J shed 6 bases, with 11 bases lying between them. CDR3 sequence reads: CASSDRNINGYTF. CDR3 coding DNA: TGTGCCAGCAGTGACAGGAATATTAATGGCTACACCTTC. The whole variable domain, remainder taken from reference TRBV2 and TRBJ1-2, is EPEVTQTPSHQVTQMGQEVILRCVPISNHLYFYWYRQILGQKVEFLVSFYNNEISEKSEIFDDQFSVERPDGSNFTLKIRSTKLEDSAMYFCASSDRNINGYTFGSGTRLTVV.

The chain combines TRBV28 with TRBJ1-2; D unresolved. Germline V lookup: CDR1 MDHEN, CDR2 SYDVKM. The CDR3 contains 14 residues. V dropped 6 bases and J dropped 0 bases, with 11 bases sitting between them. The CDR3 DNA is TGTGCCAGCAGCCTACCCGGGTCTAACTATGGCTACACCTTC. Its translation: CASSLPGSNYGYTF.

For the CDR3, the DNA is TGTGCCAGCACCGAAACGGGGGGCGAGACCCAGTACTTC. Residues: CASTETGGETQYF. The V call is TRBV11-2, the J call TRBJ2-5, with D tentatively TRBD2 (7 bases). This CDR3 region has 13 residues. Germline V lookup: CDR1 SGHAT, CDR2 FQNNGV. With 7 bases removed from V and 5 bases from J, the gap between germline ends came to 14 bases. The whole variable domain, remainder taken from reference TRBV11-2 and TRBJ2-5, is EAGVAQSPRYKIIEKRQSVAFWCNPISGHATLYWYQQILGQGPKLLIQFQNNGVVDDSQLPKDRFSAERLKGVDSTLKIQPAKLEDSAVYLCASTETGGETQYFGPGTRLLVL.

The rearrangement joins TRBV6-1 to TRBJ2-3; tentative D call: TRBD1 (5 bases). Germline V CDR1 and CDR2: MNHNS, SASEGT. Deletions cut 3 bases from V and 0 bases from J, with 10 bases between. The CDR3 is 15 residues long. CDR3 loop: CASSEDTYSTDTQYF. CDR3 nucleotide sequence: TGTGCCAGCAGTGAGGACACGTATAGCACAGATACGCAGTATTTT.

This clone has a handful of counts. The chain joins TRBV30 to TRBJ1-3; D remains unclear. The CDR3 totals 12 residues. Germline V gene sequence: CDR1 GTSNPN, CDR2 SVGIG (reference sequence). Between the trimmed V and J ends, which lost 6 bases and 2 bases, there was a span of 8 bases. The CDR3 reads CACRLAGNTIYF. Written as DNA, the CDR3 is TGTGCCTGCCGGTTGGCTGGAAACACCATATATTTT.

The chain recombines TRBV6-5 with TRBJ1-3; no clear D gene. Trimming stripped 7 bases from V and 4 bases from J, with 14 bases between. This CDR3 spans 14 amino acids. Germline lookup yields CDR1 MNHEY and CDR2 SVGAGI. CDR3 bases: TGTGCCAGCAATAAACAGAACACCGGAAACACCATATATTTT. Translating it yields CASNKQNTGNTIYF.

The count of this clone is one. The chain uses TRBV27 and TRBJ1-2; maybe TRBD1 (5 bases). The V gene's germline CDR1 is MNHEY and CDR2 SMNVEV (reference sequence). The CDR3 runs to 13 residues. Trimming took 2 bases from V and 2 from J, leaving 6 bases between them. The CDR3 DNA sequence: TGTGCCAGCAGTTTAGGGGCGAACTATGGCTACACCTTC. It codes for CASSLGANYGYTF.

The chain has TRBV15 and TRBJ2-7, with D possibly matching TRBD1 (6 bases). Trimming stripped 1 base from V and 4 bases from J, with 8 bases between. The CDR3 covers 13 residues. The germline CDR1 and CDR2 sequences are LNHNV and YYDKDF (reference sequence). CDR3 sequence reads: CATSRADRYEQYF. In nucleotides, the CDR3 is TGTGCCACCAGCAGAGCGGACAGATACGAGCAGTACTTC.

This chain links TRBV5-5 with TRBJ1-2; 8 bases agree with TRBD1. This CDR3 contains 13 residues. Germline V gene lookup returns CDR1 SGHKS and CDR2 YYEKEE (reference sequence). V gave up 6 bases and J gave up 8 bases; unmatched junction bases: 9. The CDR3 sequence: CASNGQGGSGYTF. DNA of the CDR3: TGTGCCAGCAACGGACAGGGAGGTTCGGGCTACACCTTC. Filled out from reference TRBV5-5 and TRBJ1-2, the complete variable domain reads DAGVTQSPTHLIKTRGQQVTLRCSPISGHKSVSWYQQVLGQGPQFIFQYYEKEERGRGNFPDRFSARQFPNYSSELNVNALLLGDSALYLCASNGQGGSGYTFGSGTRLTVV.

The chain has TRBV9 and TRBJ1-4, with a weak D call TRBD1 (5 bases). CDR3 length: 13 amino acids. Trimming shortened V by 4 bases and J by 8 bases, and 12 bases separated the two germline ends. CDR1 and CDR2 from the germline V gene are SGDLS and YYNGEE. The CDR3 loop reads CASSPGRGEKLFF. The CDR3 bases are TGTGCCAGCAGCCCAGGGAGGGGAGAAAAACTGTTTTTT.

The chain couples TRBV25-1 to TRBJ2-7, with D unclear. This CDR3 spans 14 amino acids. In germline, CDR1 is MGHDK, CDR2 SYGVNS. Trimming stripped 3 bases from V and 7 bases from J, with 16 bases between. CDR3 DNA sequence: TGTGCCAGCAGTGAGTTTTTTGAGCCGTCGGAGCAGTACTTC. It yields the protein CASSEFFEPSEQYF.

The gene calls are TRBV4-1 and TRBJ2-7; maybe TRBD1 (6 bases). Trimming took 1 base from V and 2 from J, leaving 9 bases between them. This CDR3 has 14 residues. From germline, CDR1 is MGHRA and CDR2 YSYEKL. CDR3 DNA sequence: TGCGCCAGCAGCCAAGCAAGGGGGACCTACGAGCAGTACTTC. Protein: CASSQARGTYEQYF.

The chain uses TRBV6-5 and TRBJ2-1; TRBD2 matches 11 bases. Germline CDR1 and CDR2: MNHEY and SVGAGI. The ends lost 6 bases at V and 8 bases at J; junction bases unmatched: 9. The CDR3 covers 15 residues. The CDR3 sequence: CASSLLAGDVDEQFF. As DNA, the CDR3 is TGTGCCAGCAGCCTACTAGCGGGGGACGTAGATGAGCAGTTCTTC.